This T cell receptor (beta chain) was sequenced in a study of blood T cell repertoires in COVID-19. This CDR3 has 14 residues. The germline V gene has CDR1 SEHNR and CDR2 FQNEAQ (reference sequence). With 5 bases clipped from V and 0 bases from J, the junction kept 1 base outside the gene matches. The method was immunoSEQ multiplex PCR; TCRdb's version includes in-frame clones alone and lacks a portion of them. The top ten clones hold less than 20% of a sample with 65,000 to 100,000 clones, roughly 80% of them seen once. The sequenced sample consisted of peripheral blood. This chain joins TRBV7-9 and TRBJ2-7; 10 bases fit TRBD2. The TCR sequence derives from a woman of 80 years or more with acute or convalescent COVID-19. CDR3 bases: TGTGCCAGCAGCACTAGCGGGGTCTCCTACGAGCAGTACTTC. Translated: CASSTSGVSYEQYF.